The 11 T cell receptor beta chains below come from one sample, sequenced in a study of early T cells in non-severe SARS-CoV-2 infection. MiXCR was run by TCRdb on the 5' RACE reads, yielding one entry per CDR3 protein. Of roughly 50,000 distinct CDR3 sequences listed, about 7.7% are singletons. This material consisted of whole blood, taken at baseline. The receptors here all came from an adult who was a healthcare worker with PCR-confirmed SARS-CoV-2 infection or an uninfected control (not recorded which).

The chain is built from TRBV7-6 and TRBJ2-3, with D possibly being TRBD1 (6 bases). The CDR3 contains 15 residues. Between the trimmed V and J ends, which lost 4 bases and 3 bases, there was a span of 14 bases. The V gene's germline CDR1 is SGHVS and CDR2 FNYEAQ. CDR3 region: CASSSQQGSTDTQYF. Here the CDR3 DNA reads TGTGCCAGCAGCTCCCAACAGGGTTCTACAGATACGCAGTATTTT.

This clonotype was seen a few times. This rearrangement joins TRBV5-1 to TRBJ2-7, with 12 bases lining up with TRBD2. Germline CDR1 reads SGHRS; CDR2 reads YFSETQ. With 3 bases clipped from V and 6 bases from J, the junction kept 7 bases outside the gene matches. The CDR3 is made up of 15 amino acids. CDR3 residues: CASSSSTSGSVEQYF. In DNA form, the CDR3 reads TGCGCCAGCAGCTCTTCGACTAGCGGGAGTGTCGAGCAGTACTTC.

The chain recombines TRBV3-1 with TRBJ2-3, with D possibly TRBD1 on 5 matching bases. The CDR3 totals 15 residues. V was shortened by 3 bases and J by 4 bases, with 14 bases between the two germline ends. From germline, CDR1 is LGHDT and CDR2 YNNKEL (reference sequence). Here the CDR3 reads CASSQGQAFADTQYF. In DNA, the CDR3 is TGTGCCAGCAGCCAGGGGCAGGCGTTCGCAGATACGCAGTATTTT.

The chain joins TRBV7-9 to TRBJ1-2; D remains unclear. With 2 bases removed from V and 2 bases from J, the gap between germline ends came to 15 bases. CDR3 length equals 16 residues. CDR1 and CDR2 from the germline V gene are SEHNR and FQNEAQ (reference sequence). CDR3 DNA: TGTGCCAGCAGCTTATCTAGCCGAAGACCCAACTATGGCTACACCTTC. It specifies CASSLSSRRPNYGYTF.

The chain uses TRBV20-1 and TRBJ1-1; D not resolved. Trimming cost V 2 bases and J 3 bases, with 4 bases left between them. The germline V gene has CDR1 DFQATT and CDR2 SNEGSKA (reference sequence). The CDR3 contains 11 residues. DNA of the CDR3: TGCAGTGCTAGACATGACACTGAAGCTTTCTTT. This translates into CSARHDTEAFF.

This clonotype was seen at least ten times. The chain is built from TRBV4-1 and TRBJ2-7; a weak D match, TRBD2 (5 bases). V lost 3 bases, J lost 6 bases, and 18 bases lay in between. CDR1 is MGHRA, CDR2 YSYEKL, per germline. CDR3 length: 15 residues. The CDR3 is CASSQAQLGMGEQYF. The DNA of the CDR3 is TGCGCCAGCAGCCAGGCCCAACTAGGGATGGGCGAGCAGTACTTC.

The genes are TRBV7-9 and TRBJ2-3; the match to TRBD2 covers 7 bases. CDR3 length equals 17 residues. V shed 6 bases and J 1 base; nucleotides not matched to a gene: 13. The germline V gene encodes CDR1 SEHNR and CDR2 FQNEAQ (reference sequence). The CDR3 region has the DNA TGTGCCAGCAGATCTACCTTGGGAGGGCTGGGCACAGATACGCAGTATTTT. It is translated as CASRSTLGGLGTDTQYF. Combining the CDR3 with reference TRBV7-9 and TRBJ2-3 gives the whole variable domain DTGVSQNPRHKITKRGQNVTFRCDPISEHNRLYWYRQTLGQGPEFLTYFQNEAQLEKSRLLSDRFSAERPKGSFSTLEIQRTEQGDSAMYLCASRSTLGGLGTDTQYFGPGTRLTVL.

The rearrangement uses TRBV6-5 and TRBJ1-1, with TRBD1 matching 9 bases. The germline gives CDR1 MNHEY, CDR2 SVGAGI. This CDR3 spans 14 amino acids. V was pared by 0 bases and J by 9 bases, with 5 bases of the junction left unmatched. The CDR3 nucleotides read TGTGCCAGCAGTTACTCCCACAGGGGGCAGAAAGCTTTCTTT. It yields the protein CASSYSHRGQKAFF.

This clonotype was picked up many times. The V gene is TRBV6-5, the J gene TRBJ2-7; D is ambiguous. The CDR3 sequence is 11 residues long. CDR1 and CDR2 from the germline V gene are MNHEY and SVGAGI. Trimming removed 2 bases at V and 6 bases at J, with 5 bases between. This CDR3 reads CASSYQAEQYF. The CDR3 DNA follows: TGTGCCAGCAGTTACCAGGCCGAGCAGTACTTC.

This clonotype has a count of ten or more. The genes are TRBV7-9 and TRBJ2-6; perhaps TRBD2 as D (5 bases). Germline V gene data show CDR1 as SEHNR and CDR2 as FQNEAQ (reference sequence). V was clipped by 7 bases and J by 0 bases, with 13 bases between them. CDR3 length: 16 amino acids. The CDR3 loop reads CASTPGKSSGANVLTF. CDR3 bases: TGTGCCAGCACCCCGGGAAAGTCCTCTGGGGCCAACGTCCTGACTTTC.

This clonotype was seen more than once but under ten times. V gene TRBV27 combines with J gene TRBJ2-3; D assignment may be TRBD1 or TRBD2 (5 bases each). This CDR3 spans 17 amino acids. The V gene's germline CDR1 is MNHEY and CDR2 SMNVEV (reference sequence). Trimming shortened V by 6 bases and J by 4 bases, and 23 bases separated the two germline ends. The CDR3 DNA follows: TGTGCCAGCAGCTACGGGCCCGGGGCATCAGGTTCAGATACGCAGTATTTT. This gives the protein CASSYGPGASGSDTQYF.